The 7 T cell receptor beta chains given below trace back to one sample, sequenced in a study of PD-1 blockade in classical Hodgkin lymphoma. TCRdb keeps only in-frame clones here, not all; method: immunoSEQ multiplex PCR. The repertoire holds 45,000 to 55,000 clones, with roughly 80% as singletons. All the patients suffered relapse after autologous stem cell transplantation, and brentuximab vedotin exposure differed. The sequencing used peripheral blood mononuclear cells (PBMCs), collected at baseline. Receptors originate from a human donor with classical Hodgkin lymphoma.

This clone was seen only once. The J gene is TRBJ2-3, the V gene TRBV20-1, with no clear D. CDR1 DFQATT and CDR2 SNEGSKA come from the germline V gene (reference sequence). The V gene lost 6 bases and the J gene lost 6 bases, with 10 bases spanning the gap. The CDR3 consists of 11 residues. Here the CDR3 DNA reads TGCAGTGCCCCTAGATACGATACGCAGTATTTT. Its translation: CSAPRYDTQYF.

The rearrangement links TRBV2 to TRBJ2-2; 7 bases fit TRBD1. CDR1 SNHLY and CDR2 FYNNEI come from the germline V gene. The CDR3 length is 11 residues. The CDR3 nucleotides are TGTGGGACAGGGAACACCGGGGAGCTGTTTTTT. As protein: CGTGNTGELFF.

CDR3: CASSSGRGATNEKLFF. CDR3 nucleotide sequence: TGTGCCAGCTCCTCCGGCAGGGGGGCAACTAATGAAAAACTGTTTTTT. This chain links TRBV18 with TRBJ1-4, with 7 bases fitting TRBD1. Germline V gene data show CDR1 as KGHSH and CDR2 as LQKENI. V was pared by 6 bases and J by 0 bases, with 7 bases of the junction left unmatched. The CDR3 sequence is 16 residues long.

The sample holds a few counts of this clone. The chain has TRBV7-9 and TRBJ1-1; 9 bases match TRBD1. Germline-derived CDR1 and CDR2 are SEHNR and FQNEAQ (reference sequence). With 5 bases clipped from V and 7 bases from J, the junction kept 5 bases outside the gene matches. This CDR3 comprises 13 residues. The CDR3 loop is CASSEQGAGEAFF. In DNA form, the CDR3 reads TGTGCCAGCAGCGAACAGGGGGCAGGTGAAGCTTTCTTT. Combining the CDR3 with reference TRBV7-9 and TRBJ1-1 gives the whole variable domain DTGVSQNPRHKITKRGQNVTFRCDPISEHNRLYWYRQTLGQGPEFLTYFQNEAQLEKSRLLSDRFSAERPKGSFSTLEIQRTEQGDSAMYLCASSEQGAGEAFFGQGTRLTVV.

The chain joins TRBV4-3 to TRBJ2-1, with 9 bases fitting TRBD1. V gave up 0 bases and J gave up 7 bases; unmatched junction bases: 4. CDR1 is LGHNA and CDR2 is YSLEER in the germline V gene. CDR3 length: 15 residues. The chain's CDR3 is CASSQEVGTGNEQFF. As DNA, the CDR3 is TGCGCCAGCAGCCAAGAAGTGGGGACAGGGAATGAGCAGTTCTTC.

V gene TRBV29-1 combines with J gene TRBJ2-1; tentative D call: TRBD2 (5 bases). CDR3 length: 14 amino acids. V lost 4 bases and J lost 0, with 10 bases in between. Germline V gene lookup returns CDR1 SQVTM and CDR2 ANQGSEA. The CDR3 nucleotides read TGCAGCGTTGTGTGGCGGGTCTCCTACAATGAGCAGTTCTTC. Amino acids: CSVVWRVSYNEQFF.

This chain connects TRBV28 to TRBJ1-2; 8 bases agree with TRBD1. The CDR3 runs 14 residues. The ends lost 6 bases at V and 6 bases at J; junction bases unmatched: 9. The germline V gene encodes CDR1 MDHEN and CDR2 SYDVKM. The CDR3 here is CASSNPGTGDGYTF. The CDR3 DNA follows: TGTGCCAGCAGCAATCCCGGGACAGGTGATGGCTACACCTTC.